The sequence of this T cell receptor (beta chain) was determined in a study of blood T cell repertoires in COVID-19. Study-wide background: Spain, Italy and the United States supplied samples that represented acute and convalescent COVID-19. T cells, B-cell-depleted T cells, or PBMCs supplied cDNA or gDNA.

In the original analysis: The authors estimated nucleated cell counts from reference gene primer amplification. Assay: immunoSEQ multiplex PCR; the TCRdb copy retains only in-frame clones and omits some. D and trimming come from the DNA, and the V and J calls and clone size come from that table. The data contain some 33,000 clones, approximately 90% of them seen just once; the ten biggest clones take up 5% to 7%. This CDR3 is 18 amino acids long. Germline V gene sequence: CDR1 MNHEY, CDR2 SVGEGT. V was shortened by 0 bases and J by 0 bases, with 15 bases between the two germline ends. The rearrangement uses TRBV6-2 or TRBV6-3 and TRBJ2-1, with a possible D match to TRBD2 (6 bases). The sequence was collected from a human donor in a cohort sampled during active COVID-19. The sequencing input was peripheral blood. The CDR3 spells CASSYSRLWDSSYNEQFF. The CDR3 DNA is TGTGCCAGCAGTTACTCGAGATTATGGGACTCCTCCTACAATGAGCAGTTCTTC.